Listed below are T cell receptor beta chains from one sample, sequenced in a study of vaccination effects on CD4 cells after COVID-19. Generated by immunoSEQ multiplex PCR, the TCRdb table keeps only in-frame clones and is missing some. The table lists around 40,000 clones, 65% to 70% of them singletons. The antigens for these receptors are not known. Material: CD4+ T cells from PBMCs cultured without peptide, obtained before COVID-19 vaccination. The receptors were gathered from a human donor who received a COVID-19 vaccine. CDR3s include the opening cysteine and the closing phenylalanine or tryptophan. The order of the fields is J gene, V gene, CDR3 protein.

J gene: TRBJ2-5; V gene: TRBV5-4; CDR3 protein: CASSPRAPQETQYF
J gene: TRBJ1-5; V gene: TRBV19; CDR3 protein: CASLDRTGGGPQHF
J gene: TRBJ2-2; V gene: TRBV19; CDR3 protein: CASSIGGDIGGELFF
J gene: TRBJ2-7; V gene: TRBV5-1; CDR3 protein: CASSSTSGRLDEQYF
J gene: TRBJ1-4; V gene: TRBV14; CDR3 protein: CASSLGGKLFF
J gene: TRBJ2-2; V gene: TRBV5-1; CDR3 protein: CASSPPRDAGRGLSGELFF
J gene: TRBJ1-1; V gene: TRBV5-1; CDR3 protein: CASSPAGQGSMNTEAFF
J gene: TRBJ1-4; V gene: TRBV4-1; CDR3 protein: CASSHPPSGKEKLFF
J gene: TRBJ1-1; V gene: TRBV6-1; CDR3 protein: CASSDRVIAFF
J gene: TRBJ2-7; V gene: TRBV4-1; CDR3 protein: CASSPESVGTLYEQYF
J gene: TRBJ1-2; V gene: TRBV6-5; CDR3 protein: CASSRAGKIGYTF
J gene: TRBJ2-7; V gene: TRBV30; CDR3 protein: CAWDGPSGYEQYF
J gene: TRBJ1-2; V gene: TRBV5-8; CDR3 protein: CASRGTGLLLNYGYTF
J gene: TRBJ2-7; V gene: TRBV6-5; CDR3 protein: CASRIDSTYEQYF
J gene: TRBJ1-2; V gene: TRBV7-8; CDR3 protein: CASSRGDRGNNYGYTF
J gene: TRBJ2-3; V gene: TRBV19; CDR3 protein: CASRLTGNTDTQYF
J gene: TRBJ2-1; V gene: TRBV5-1; CDR3 protein: CASRGTGDNEQFF
J gene: TRBJ2-4; V gene: TRBV5-6; CDR3 protein: CASSSSTENIQYF
J gene: TRBJ2-3; V gene: TRBV5-1; CDR3 protein: CASSLEAGGIDTQYF
J gene: TRBJ2-1; V gene: TRBV9; CDR3 protein: CASSASSGGYNEQFF
J gene: TRBJ2-5; V gene: TRBV27; CDR3 protein: CASSLGITPASRETQYF
J gene: TRBJ1-1; V gene: TRBV7-8; CDR3 protein: CASSLTSLNTEAFF
J gene: TRBJ1-4; V gene: TRBV6-4; CDR3 protein: CASRESPNEKLFF
J gene: TRBJ1-1; V gene: TRBV2; CDR3 protein: CASSKAGGREAFF
J gene: TRBJ2-1; V gene: TRBV7-8; CDR3 protein: CASLRRGSGDNEQFF
J gene: TRBJ1-6; V gene: TRBV14; CDR3 protein: CASSQQQRSPLHF
J gene: TRBJ2-1; V gene: TRBV5-1; CDR3 protein: CASSLESAHNEQFF
J gene: TRBJ1-2; V gene: TRBV19; CDR3 protein: CASSIEGSNYGYTF
J gene: TRBJ2-1; V gene: TRBV5-4; CDR3 protein: CASSWGLANEQFF
J gene: TRBJ1-2; V gene: TRBV5-1; CDR3 protein: CASSSRGGPYGYTF
J gene: TRBJ1-1; V gene: TRBV2; CDR3 protein: CASSPGLNTEAFF
J gene: TRBJ1-4; V gene: TRBV3-1/TRBV3-2; CDR3 protein: CASSQLGDINEKLFF
J gene: TRBJ2-7; V gene: TRBV27; CDR3 protein: CASSLSVGTSETYEQYF
J gene: TRBJ2-1; V gene: TRBV25-1; CDR3 protein: CASSGGQGAWNEQFF
J gene: TRBJ2-5; V gene: TRBV6-5; CDR3 protein: CASWGAGAFQETQYF
J gene: TRBJ2-2; V gene: TRBV7-9; CDR3 protein: CASSSQGHSGELFF
J gene: TRBJ1-1; V gene: TRBV5-8; CDR3 protein: CASSLTGTEAFF
J gene: TRBJ2-5; V gene: TRBV2; CDR3 protein: CASRLTGSLETQYF
J gene: TRBJ2-1; V gene: TRBV6-5; CDR3 protein: CASSYSLANEQFF
J gene: TRBJ2-5; V gene: TRBV20-1; CDR3 protein: CSASGSGQGGETQYF
J gene: TRBJ2-2; V gene: TRBV5-1; CDR3 protein: CASSRRQGTTGELFF
J gene: TRBJ1-3; V gene: TRBV7-9; CDR3 protein: CASSARPEGNTIYF
J gene: TRBJ1-1; V gene: TRBV10-1; CDR3 protein: CACLVPRTGEDTEAFF